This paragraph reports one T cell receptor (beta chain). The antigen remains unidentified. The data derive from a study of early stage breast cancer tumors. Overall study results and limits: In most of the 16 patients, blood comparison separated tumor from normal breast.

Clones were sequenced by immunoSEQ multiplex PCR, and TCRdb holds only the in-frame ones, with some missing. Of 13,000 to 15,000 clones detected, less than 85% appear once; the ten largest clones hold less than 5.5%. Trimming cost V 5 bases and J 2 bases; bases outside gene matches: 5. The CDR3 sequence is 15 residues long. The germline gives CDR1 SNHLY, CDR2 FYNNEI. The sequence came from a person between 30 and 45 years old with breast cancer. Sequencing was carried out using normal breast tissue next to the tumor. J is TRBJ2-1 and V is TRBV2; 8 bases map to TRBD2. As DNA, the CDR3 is TGTGCCAGCAGTTCTATAGCGGGACCCTACAATGAGCAGTTCTTC. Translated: CASSSIAGPYNEQFF.